This TCR beta chain was sequenced in a study of T cells in Graves' hyperthyroidism and ophthalmopathy (dated by TCRdb to the late 2010s). Background on the whole study: Peripheral blood samples were taken at initial diagnosis, before any treatment was given. A discovery cohort of approximately 97 patients, approximately 45 with Graves' ophthalmopathy and 57 with stable Graves' hyperthyroidism, was used to find distinguishing TCR V-J signatures. Prospective prediction of ophthalmopathy was tested in an independent validation cohort of approximately 19 hyperthyroidism patients and 17 patients who later progressed to ophthalmopathy. The roughly 90 discovery patients were divided at random into training and test sets in a 7:3 ratio. The study also compared thyroid tissue and blood T-cell repertoires from five or six Graves' hyperthyroidism patients. Following sampling, methimazole starting at 30 mg daily was given to hyperthyroidism patients, and high-dose intravenous methylprednisolone was given to ophthalmopathy patients. The paper describes TCR Vbeta CDR3 sequencing of 120 to 150 peripheral blood samples, made up of fewer than 50 ophthalmopathy patients, some 76 hyperthyroidism patients and about 17 progressor patients.

Ophthalmopathy patients had moderately to severely active disease, Clinical Activity Score of at least 3, NOSPECS grade of at least 4, and duration under 3 months. Any patient with an uncontrolled infection, another autoimmune disease, pregnancy or lactation was excluded. Clinical symptoms, serum thyroxine and TRAb, thyroid ultrasound, and orbital computed tomography formed the basis for the diagnoses. PBMCs were isolated from about 9.1 ml of fresh peripheral blood by Ficoll-Paque density gradient centrifugation. Total RNA was extracted with Trizol reagent, and quality was checked on an Agilent 2100 Bioanalyzer. This clonotype was seen ten or more times. What antigen it recognizes has not been identified. No quality values exist for individual bases; no much larger clone is one base distant. The research as a whole found: Ophthalmopathy was separated from stable hyperthyroidism by a 13 V-J signature model, with around 88% sensitivity and roughly 81% specificity obtained in cross-validation and 80%/75% obtained in testing. Sample size was not statistically predetermined, and investigators were not blinded to group allocation. In validation, progression to ophthalmopathy was predicted by the model with nearly 71% sensitivity and approximately 78% specificity, a median of around 6.5 months before onset. Blood samples also contained most of the expanded thyroid clonotypes (frequency above 0.001), which suggests that blood repertoires may reflect thyroid immune responses.

TCR beta CDR3 regions were amplified from RNA transcripts. The TCR CDR3 was subjected to a first round of RT-PCR using the HTBI primer set and the Qiagen OneStep RT-PCR kit. The libraries were constructed in a second round of multiplex PCR and then size-selected and purified. Sequencing of the libraries was done on an Illumina HiSeq2000 using paired-end 100 bp reads. Processing in the source paper ran as follows. SOAPnuke was used to process the raw data, throwing out any read that contained adapters or uncalled bases, had a mean Phred below 15, or lacked an exact constant-primer or identifier match. COPE v1.2.5 was used to merge high-quality paired reads, and clonotypes were defined as unique nucleotide sequences. Clonotypes were aligned to IMGT TRBV, TRBD and TRBJ reference segments using MiTCR v1.1. Only V-J combinations with frequency above 0.0001, covering about 99% of repertoires, were analysed. A TCS score was defined as the ratio between F50 (clonal expansion) and ExV (chaos), using BLOSUM62-based TCRdist between CDR3 peptides within each V-J. Welch's t-statistics and random forest reduced just over 500 V-J features to 10 to 15, which were used in a naive Bayes classifier (R e1071). TCRdb itself trimmed the public reads at Q25 with fastp, ran MiXCR and retained productive beta chains. Each entry merges the rows of one CDR3 protein and shows their most common DNA and genes. TCRdb's processing, not the authors', yielded these V and J calls. For this sample there are over 350,000 distinct CDR3 sequences; more than 12% appear just once. Jointly, the top ten make up around 28% of the sample.

The CDR3 measures 15 amino acids from cysteine to phenylalanine. Only the CDR3 portion is preserved as DNA: 45 bases, with reading frame beginning at the first base. The germline V gene provides CDR1 KGHSH and CDR2 LQKENI. V is reduced by 2 bases and J by 0 bases, leaving a spacing of 9 bases between them. Sequencing was done on a sample of blood. The receptor chain draws on TRBV18 and TRBJ2-3, with the D gene uncertain. The source of this sequence is a man over 45 with Graves' ophthalmopathy. The CDR3 in this case is CASSPRTYSTDTQYF. At the DNA level, the sequence is TGTGCCAGCTCACCAAGGACCTATAGCACAGATACGCAGTATTTT.